This is a list of T cell receptor beta chains from one sample in a study of regulatory T cells in long-lasting Graves disease. One entry per CDR3 protein results from TCRdb running MiXCR on the multiplex PCR reads. The sample contains approximately 690,000 distinct CDR3 sequences, 25% to 35% of which appear only once. Here the sequenced sample was peripheral blood mononuclear cells (PBMCs), taken when the disease was refractory, from a patient treated with antithyroid drugs. The receptors here all came from a female donor with Graves disease. Both conserved end residues are part of each CDR3. A D gene is named only where the DNA matches it firmly. Expanded clones get a size class; other rows say once, few or many, or leave the size out.

j_call d_call clone_size v_call cdr3_nt cdr3_aa
TRBJ2-5 - few TRBV13 TGTGCCAGCAGCTTAAGGGGAGCAACAGGGCCCCTCCGAGGGCGAGAGACCCAGTACTTC CASSLRGATGPLRGRETQYF
TRBJ2-1 TRBD2 - TRBV12-3/TRBV12-4 TGTGCCAGCAGTTTCAGACTAGCGGGACACAATGAGCAGTTCTTC CASSFRLAGHNEQFF
TRBJ1-1 TRBD1 - TRBV20-1 TGCAGTGCTATAGGGACAGCGAACACTGAAGCTTTCTTT CSAIGTANTEAFF
TRBJ1-3 - few TRBV27 TGTGCCAGCAGTCCCTCCGGGGGGACGAGAAACACCATATATTTT CASSPSGGTRNTIYF
TRBJ1-3 - - TRBV27 TGTGCCAGCAGTCCCCAACTCGGAAACACCATATATTTT CASSPQLGNTIYF
TRBJ2-7 - few TRBV19 TGTGCCAGTAGCTTCTCCCAGAACACCTACGAGCAGTACTTC CASSFSQNTYEQYF
TRBJ1-1 - - TRBV29-1 TGCAGCGCTCCGGGACCCGGGGGTCCTGAAGCTTTCTTT CSAPGPGGPEAFF
TRBJ1-1 - - TRBV5-1 TGCGCCAGCAGCACACGATTGACAGAAAACACTGAAGCTTTCTTT CASSTRLTENTEAFF
TRBJ2-7 TRBD1 - TRBV29-1 TGCAGCGGTGAGTTCCGGGACAGGGGCTACGAGCAGTACTTC CSGEFRDRGYEQYF
TRBJ1-4 - many TRBV12-3/TRBV12-4 TGTGCCAGCAGTTTAGGGGACCGCTCTAATGAAAAACTGTTTTTT CASSLGDRSNEKLFF
TRBJ2-7 - - TRBV7-9 TGTACCAGCAGCACCCCGGGACACCAGAACTACGAGCAGTACTTC CTSSTPGHQNYEQYF
TRBJ2-2 - few TRBV2 TGTGCCAGCAGCACCCGAGAGGGCAGGGGAAGATCTGGGGAGCTGTTTTTT CASSTREGRGRSGELFF
TRBJ1-2 TRBD1 many TRBV11-2 TGTGCCAGCAGCGCGGACAGGGGAGCAACCTATGGCTACACCTTC CASSADRGATYGYTF
TRBJ1-1 TRBD1 many TRBV2 TGTGCCAGCAGGCGGACAGGGAGCCACTATTTGAACACTGAAGCTTTCTTT CASRRTGSHYLNTEAFF
TRBJ2-7 TRBD2 - TRBV7-9 TGTGCCAGCAGCTTAACTAGCGGGACGGGCGAGCAGTACTTC CASSLTSGTGEQYF
TRBJ2-7 TRBD1 few TRBV12-3/TRBV12-4 TGTGCCAGCAGACCGACAGGGGACCCCCTCTACGAGCAGTACTTC CASRPTGDPLYEQYF
TRBJ1-1 - - TRBV12-3/TRBV12-4 TGTGCCAGCAGCTGGGGTACAGGGTTCACTGAAGCTTTCTTT CASSWGTGFTEAFF
TRBJ1-4 TRBD1 - TRBV5-1 TGCGCCAGCAGCTTGGCCGGACAGGGAAACGAAAAACTGTTTTTT CASSLAGQGNEKLFF
TRBJ2-7 TRBD1 few TRBV29-1 TGCAGCGTTGAGTATCGGGACAGGGGGCTCTACGAGCAGTACTTC CSVEYRDRGLYEQYF
TRBJ1-1 TRBD1 many TRBV6-1 TGTGCCAGCAGTGACGGGACAGGGGGGATTGAAGCTTTCTTT CASSDGTGGIEAFF
TRBJ1-1 TRBD1 - TRBV5-1 TGCGCCAGCAGGCACACAGGGGGCGCGAACACTGAAGCTTTCTTT CASRHTGGANTEAFF
TRBJ1-5 - few TRBV20-1 TGCAGTGCTAGAGTGACAAAGGACCAGCCCCAGCATTTT CSARVTKDQPQHF
TRBJ1-4 - few TRBV6-5 TGTGCCAGCAGTTACCCCAATTTTGATATGGGACTGTTTTTT CASSYPNFDMGLFF
TRBJ1-2 - - TRBV6-2/TRBV6-3 TGTGCCAGCAGTTACTCTCCCAGTAACTATGGCTACACCTTC CASSYSPSNYGYTF
TRBJ2-5 - - TRBV29-1 TGCAGCGTTGAAGGGAGAGGGGCCCCCGAGACCCAGTACTTC CSVEGRGAPETQYF
TRBJ1-1 - - TRBV19 TGTGCCAGCGGCCATACCAGGAGGAACACTGAAGCTTTCTTT CASGHTRRNTEAFF
TRBJ1-2 - many TRBV28 TGTGCCAGCAGTCCCCGACCGTTTATGGGGTATGGCTACACCTTC CASSPRPFMGYGYTF
TRBJ1-4 TRBD1 few TRBV11-2 TGTGCCAGCCAACCCGGGACAGGGGGTAATGAAAAACTGTTTTTT CASQPGTGGNEKLFF
TRBJ1-4 - - TRBV28 TGTGCCAGCAGGCCAGCTAGTGAAAAACTGTTTTTT CASRPASEKLFF
TRBJ1-6 - few TRBV15 TGTGCCACCAGCAGCGAGGGCCAGCGAAATTCACCCCTCCACTTT CATSSEGQRNSPLHF
TRBJ1-5 - - TRBV6-1 TGTGCCAGCAGGACGGTGGGGGACCGAAATCAGCCCCAGCATTTT CASRTVGDRNQPQHF
TRBJ2-5 - many TRBV6-2/TRBV6-3 TGTGCCAGCAGTTACCGGCGGACCCAGTACTTC CASSYRRTQYF
TRBJ2-2 - few TRBV6-1 TGTGCCAGCACAAGAGGGAGGACAACGAACACCGGGGAGCTGTTTTTT CASTRGRTTNTGELFF